This TCR beta chain appears in the sequencing data of a study of T cells in women clearing cervical HPV infection. About this clone itself: What it recognizes is unknown. Sequencing ends 3 residues short of the CDR3 end; the germline J gene provides the rest.

Findings and limits, study-wide: A classifier using richness and V gene abundances reached an AUC of roughly 0.83.

V was pared by 1 base and J by 7 bases, with 15 bases between. The CDR3 covers 15 residues. From germline, CDR1 is SGHRS and CDR2 YFSETQ. Data came from immunoSEQ multiplex PCR; TCRdb stores just in-frame clones and leaves some out. The sample table sets out roughly 48,000 clones. J is TRBJ2-1 and V is TRBV5-1, with no clear D. This clonotype was sampled from a woman between 18 and 75 years old with a cervical HPV16 infection that either progressed to CIN3+ or cleared (not recorded which). Sequenced material: blood buffy coat. CDR3 residues: CASSLKSPQGNEQFF. The part of the CDR3 DNA that was read is TGCGCCAGCAGCTTGAAAAGCCCCCAAGGGAATGAG.